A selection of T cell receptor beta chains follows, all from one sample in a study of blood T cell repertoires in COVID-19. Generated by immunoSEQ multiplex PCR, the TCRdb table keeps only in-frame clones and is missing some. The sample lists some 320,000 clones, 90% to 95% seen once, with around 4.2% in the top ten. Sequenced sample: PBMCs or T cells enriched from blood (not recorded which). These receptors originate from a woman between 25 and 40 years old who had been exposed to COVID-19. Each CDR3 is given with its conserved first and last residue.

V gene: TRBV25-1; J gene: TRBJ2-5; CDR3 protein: CASSTGLQETQYF
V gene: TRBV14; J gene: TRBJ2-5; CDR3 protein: CASSPQGARETQYF
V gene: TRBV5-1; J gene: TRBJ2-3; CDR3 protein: CASSPPSTDTQYF
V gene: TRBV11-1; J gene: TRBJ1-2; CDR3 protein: CASTEDKRYGYTF
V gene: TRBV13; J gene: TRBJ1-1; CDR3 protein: CASSGGDRVEAFF
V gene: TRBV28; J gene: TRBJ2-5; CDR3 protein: CASSRQGPETQYF
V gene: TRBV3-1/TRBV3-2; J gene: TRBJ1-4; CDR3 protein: CASSHRGQAGDKLFF
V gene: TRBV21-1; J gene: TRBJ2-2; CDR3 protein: CASEFGGVSNTGELFF
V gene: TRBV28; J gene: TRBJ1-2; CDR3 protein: CASLWRGGAIGYGYTF
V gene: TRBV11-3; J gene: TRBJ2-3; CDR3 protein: CASSRVGPGGHVGDTQYF
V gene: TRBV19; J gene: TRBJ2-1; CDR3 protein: CASAEQGARNEQFF
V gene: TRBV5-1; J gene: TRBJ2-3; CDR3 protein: CASSPRDRGADTQYF
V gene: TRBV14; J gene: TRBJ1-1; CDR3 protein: CASSYQGNTEAFF
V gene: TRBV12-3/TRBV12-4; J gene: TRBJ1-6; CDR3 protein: CASSFSNSPLHF
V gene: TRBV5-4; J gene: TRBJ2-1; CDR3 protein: CASSSLAGSYNEQFF
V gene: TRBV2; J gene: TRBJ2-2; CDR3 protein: CASSEGLTGKSTGELFF
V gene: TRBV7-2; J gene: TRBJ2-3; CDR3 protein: CASSLSERGTDTQYF
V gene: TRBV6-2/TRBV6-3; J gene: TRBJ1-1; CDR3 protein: CASSYLATDLNTEAFF
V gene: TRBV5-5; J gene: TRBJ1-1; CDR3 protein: CASSLQDTNTEAFF
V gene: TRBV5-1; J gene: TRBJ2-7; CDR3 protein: CASSSGFGSYEQYF